The rows below give T cell receptor beta chains drawn from one sample of a study of CD8+ T cells in alopecia areata. Clones were sequenced by immunoSEQ multiplex PCR, and TCRdb holds only the in-frame ones, with some missing. The table shows 65,000 to 100,000 clones, with 45% to 60% occurring only once. The sequenced sample was NKG2D-high CD8+ T cells sorted from blood. Receptor source: a human donor with alopecia areata. The CDR3 runs from the conserved cysteine through the conserved F or W. A D gene is named only where the DNA matches it firmly. Clone size is given for some rows only: seen once, a few or many times, or a class if the clone is expanded.

d_call | j_call | v_call | clone_size | cdr3_aa | cdr3_nt
. | TRBJ2-7 | TRBV19 | few | CASSMAGDEQYF | TGTGCCAGTAGTATGGCTGGGGACGAGCAGTACTTC
TRBD1 | TRBJ2-7 | TRBV30 | . | CAWSSGQGYEQYF | TGTGCCTGGAGCTCGGGACAGGGTTACGAGCAGTACTTC
. | TRBJ2-4 | TRBV27 | . | CASRTPRDKNIQYF | TGTGCCAGCAGAACCCCACGAGACAAAAACATTCAGTACTTC
TRBD1 | TRBJ1-4 | TRBV27 | . | CASTPGGRANEKLFF | TGTGCCAGCACCCCAGGGGGGAGGGCTAATGAAAAACTGTTTTTT
. | TRBJ2-4 | TRBV5-6 | . | CASSLVSLEDIQYF | TGTGCCAGCAGCTTGGTCTCTTTGGAGGACATTCAGTACTTC
. | TRBJ2-5 | TRBV4-1 | few | CASSQEWPQETQYF | TGCGCCAGCAGCCAAGAGTGGCCCCAAGAGACCCAGTACTTC
TRBD2 | TRBJ2-1 | TRBV2 | . | CASKRGGLNEQFF | TGTGCCAGCAAGCGGGGGGGCCTGAATGAGCAGTTCTTC
. | TRBJ2-3 | TRBV7-9 | . | CATTEGSDTQYF | TGTGCCACCACCGAAGGGAGTGATACGCAGTATTTT
. | TRBJ2-5 | TRBV27 | . | CASGPRGETQYF | TGTGCCAGCGGACCACGGGGGGAGACCCAGTACTTC
. | TRBJ2-1 | TRBV29-1 | . | CSVESTMGSSYNEQFF | TGCAGCGTTGAGAGCACTATGGGTAGCTCCTACAATGAGCAGTTCTTC
. | TRBJ2-2 | TRBV30 | . | CAWSVVNTGELFF | TGTGCCTGGAGTGTCGTTAACACCGGGGAGCTGTTTTTT
. | TRBJ2-7 | TRBV5-1 | . | CASSTGTDPVEQYF | TGCGCCAGCAGCACTGGGACGGATCCGGTCGAGCAGTACTTC
. | TRBJ2-1 | TRBV5-4 | . | CASSPPGVEQFF | TGTGCCAGCAGCCCCCCAGGGGTGGAGCAGTTCTTC
. | TRBJ2-3 | TRBV18 | . | CASSPHRLRADTQYF | TGTGCCAGCTCACCACACCGGCTACGCGCAGATACGCAGTATTTT
. | TRBJ2-5 | TRBV19 | . | CASSRRPEPVLQETQYF | TGTGCCAGTAGTAGAAGACCCGAACCAGTACTCCAAGAGACCCAGTACTTC
. | TRBJ1-1 | TRBV28 | . | CASKNLREDLTEAFF | TGTGCCAGCAAAAATCTAAGGGAGGACCTCACTGAAGCTTTCTTT
TRBD2 | TRBJ2-1 | TRBV2 | . | CASSEFLAGARGEQFF | TGTGCCAGCAGTGAATTCCTAGCGGGGGCGCGGGGTGAGCAGTTCTTC
. | TRBJ2-7 | TRBV9 | . | CASSVAPVYEQYF | TGTGCCAGCAGCGTAGCTCCCGTCTACGAGCAGTACTTC
. | TRBJ2-7 | TRBV20-1 | few | CSARASYEQYF | TGCAGTGCTAGAGCCTCCTACGAGCAGTACTTC
TRBD1 | TRBJ1-1 | TRBV4-1 | . | CASSTGQANTEAFF | TGCGCCAGCAGCACGGGACAGGCAAACACTGAAGCTTTCTTT
. | TRBJ2-1 | TRBV4-1 | . | CASSHPGLDNEQFF | TGCGCCAGCAGCCACCCCGGGTTAGACAATGAGCAGTTCTTC
TRBD1 | TRBJ2-7 | TRBV29-1 | . | CSVSGSGTASYEQYF | TGCAGCGTAAGCGGATCCGGGACAGCTTCCTACGAGCAGTACTTC
. | TRBJ2-7 | TRBV11-2 | . | CASSYGPEQYF | TGTGCCAGCAGCTACGGTCCCGAGCAGTACTTC
. | TRBJ2-1 | TRBV9 | . | CASSPVGDYNEQFF | TGTGCCAGCAGCCCGGTGGGCGATTACAATGAGCAGTTCTTC
. | TRBJ2-7 | TRBV5-6 | . | CASSIQGTYEQYF | TGTGCCAGCAGCATCCAAGGGACCTACGAGCAGTACTTC
TRBD2 | TRBJ2-7 | TRBV29-1 | . | CSVGLAVNYEQYF | TGCAGCGTCGGACTAGCGGTAAACTACGAGCAGTACTTC
. | TRBJ2-2 | TRBV2 | . | CASRFGELFF | TGTGCCAGCAGATTCGGGGAGCTGTTTTTT
TRBD2 | TRBJ2-5 | TRBV7-8 | . | CASSFGAGAQETQYF | TGTGCCAGCAGCTTTGGAGCGGGGGCACAAGAGACCCAGTACTTC
TRBD1 | TRBJ2-4 | TRBV28 | . | CASRDRVGNIQYF | TGTGCCAGCAGGGACAGGGTGGGGAACATTCAGTACTTC
. | TRBJ2-7 | TRBV11-2 | . | CASSKSRGGYYEQYF | TGTGCCAGCAGCAAAAGCAGGGGCGGATACTACGAGCAGTACTTC
. | TRBJ2-7 | TRBV9 | . | CASSVDGSNEQYF | TGTGCCAGCAGCGTAGATGGATCGAACGAGCAGTACTTC
. | TRBJ1-5 | TRBV23-1 | . | CASSRFLGSNQPQHF | TGCGCCAGCAGTCGTTTCCTCGGGAGCAATCAGCCCCAGCATTTT
TRBD1 | TRBJ1-5 | TRBV7-9 | few | CASSLATGTGVNQPQHF | TGTGCCAGCAGCTTAGCGACCGGGACAGGGGTCAATCAGCCCCAGCATTTT
. | TRBJ2-2 | TRBV29-1 | . | CSVEGQGGTGELFF | TGCAGCGTTGAAGGCCAGGGTGGGACCGGGGAGCTGTTTTTT
. | TRBJ1-1 | TRBV27 | . | CASSFRERAEAFF | TGTGCCAGCAGTTTCCGGGAACGGGCTGAAGCTTTCTTT
TRBD1 | TRBJ1-1 | TRBV27 | . | CASSPTLGQVRNTEAFF | TGTGCCAGCAGTCCAACCCTGGGACAGGTTAGGAACACTGAAGCTTTCTTT
. | TRBJ2-5 | TRBV29-1 | few | CSVVGGGTQYF | TGCAGCGTTGTAGGCGGCGGGACCCAGTACTTC
TRBD2 | TRBJ2-3 | TRBV2 | . | CASSELAGADTQYF | TGTGCCAGCAGTGAACTAGCGGGAGCAGATACGCAGTATTTT
TRBD2 | TRBJ2-1 | TRBV11-2 | few | CASSSTSDSYNEQFF | TGTGCCAGCAGCTCGACTAGCGACTCCTACAATGAGCAGTTCTTC
. | TRBJ1-1 | TRBV2 | . | CASMGSEAFF | TGTGCCAGCATGGGGTCGGAAGCTTTCTTT
. | TRBJ2-3 | TRBV7-8 | few | CASSYTWDTGDPSTDTQYF | TGTGCCAGCAGCTATACTTGGGACACCGGCGACCCTAGCACAGATACGCAGTATTTT
. | TRBJ2-3 | TRBV5-6 | . | CASSLGGATDTQYF | TGTGCCAGCAGCTTGGGGGGCGCAACAGATACGCAGTATTTT
. | TRBJ2-1 | TRBV10-2 | . | CASSLLLNFNEQFF | TGCGCCAGCAGTCTTTTACTAAATTTCAATGAGCAGTTCTTC
TRBD1 | TRBJ1-2 | TRBV29-1 | . | CSVEGPPGTGAYGYTF | TGCAGCGTTGAAGGCCCCCCAGGGACAGGGGCGTATGGCTACACCTTC
TRBD2 | TRBJ2-1 | TRBV29-1 | . | CSVETSGSRNEQFF | TGCAGCGTTGAGACTAGCGGGAGTAGAAATGAGCAGTTCTTC
. | TRBJ2-2 | TRBV5-6 | . | CASSSLDPGELFF | TGTGCCAGCAGCTCCCTAGATCCCGGGGAGCTGTTTTTT
TRBD1 | TRBJ2-7 | TRBV29-1 | few | CSVAGTDSSSYEQYF | TGCAGCGTTGCCGGGACAGACTCTAGCTCCTACGAGCAGTACTTC
. | TRBJ1-6 | TRBV28 | . | CASRGGTTVGVPLHF | TGTGCCAGCAGAGGAGGGACGACGGTTGGGGTACCCCTCCACTTT
TRBD1 | TRBJ2-7 | TRBV27 | . | CASSLGQARSYEQYF | TGTGCCAGCAGTTTAGGACAGGCCCGATCCTACGAGCAGTACTTC
TRBD1 | TRBJ2-7 | TRBV29-1 | . | CSVVDRVPEQYF | TGCAGCGTTGTGGACAGGGTGCCCGAGCAGTACTTC
. | TRBJ1-1 | TRBV7-9 | . | CASSSPWAQEAFF | TGTGCCAGCAGCTCCCCTTGGGCTCAAGAAGCTTTCTTT
. | TRBJ1-1 | TRBV6-5 | . | CASRPMSNTEAFF | TGTGCCAGCAGGCCGATGTCGAACACTGAAGCTTTCTTT
. | TRBJ2-7 | TRBV11-2 | once | CASSLDLNGEEYF | TGTGCCAGCAGCTTAGATCTAAATGGAGAGGAGTACTTC
. | TRBJ2-6 | TRBV9 | . | CASSYGQTGANVLTF | TGTGCCAGCAGCTATGGACAGACTGGGGCCAACGTCCTGACTTTC